This T cell receptor beta chain was identified during a study of T cells in Graves' hyperthyroidism and ophthalmopathy. Study details: Upon initial diagnosis and before any treatment, peripheral blood was collected.

TCR beta CDR3 regions were amplified from RNA. HTBI primers drove first-round RT-PCR of the TCR CDR3. TCRdb analysed the multiplex PCR reads with MiXCR anew, one entry per CDR3 protein. Of nearly 750,000 distinct CDR3 sequences in the sample, roughly a third were seen once. Including both end residues, the CDR3 is 10 amino acids long. Germline V gene sequence: CDR1 SGHTA, CDR2 FQGTGA. Fresh peripheral blood, 9.5 to 10 ml of it, supplied the PBMCs. Overall study results and limits: Most thyroid-expanded clonotypes above 0.001 were also found in blood.

Regarding this clonotype: Its matching antigen is unknown. Likely a read error: the CDR3 ends without its conserved phenylalanine or tryptophan. The DNA is left out, because the CDR3 cannot be placed on it with certainty; the CDR3 is given as TCRdb lists it.

Sequenced: blood. This chain joins TRBV7-3 and TRBJ2-7; TRBD2 reflects the table's D call only, with no check against the DNA. This TCR was recovered from a middle-aged woman with Graves' hyperthyroidism. CDR3 amino acids: CASEEGRVYL.